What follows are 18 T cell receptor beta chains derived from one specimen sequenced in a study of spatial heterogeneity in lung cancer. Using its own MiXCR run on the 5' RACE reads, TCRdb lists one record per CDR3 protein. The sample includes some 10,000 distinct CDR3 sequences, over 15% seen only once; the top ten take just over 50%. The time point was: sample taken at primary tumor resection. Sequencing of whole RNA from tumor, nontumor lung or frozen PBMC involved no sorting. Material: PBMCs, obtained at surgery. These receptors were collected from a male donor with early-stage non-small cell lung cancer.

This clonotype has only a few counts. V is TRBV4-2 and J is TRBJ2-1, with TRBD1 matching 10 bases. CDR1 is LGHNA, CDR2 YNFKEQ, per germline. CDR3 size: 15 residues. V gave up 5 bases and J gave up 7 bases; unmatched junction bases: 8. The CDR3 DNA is TGTGCCAGCAGCAGGGGACAGGGGTTCGGAAATGAGCAGTTCTTC. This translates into CASSRGQGFGNEQFF.

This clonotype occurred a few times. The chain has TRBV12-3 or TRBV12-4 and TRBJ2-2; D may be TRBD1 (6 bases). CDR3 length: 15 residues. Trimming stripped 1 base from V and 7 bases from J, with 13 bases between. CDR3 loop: CASSLGQGQSGELFF. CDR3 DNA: TGTGCCAGCAGTTTAGGTCAGGGGCAGAGCGGGGAGCTGTTTTTT.

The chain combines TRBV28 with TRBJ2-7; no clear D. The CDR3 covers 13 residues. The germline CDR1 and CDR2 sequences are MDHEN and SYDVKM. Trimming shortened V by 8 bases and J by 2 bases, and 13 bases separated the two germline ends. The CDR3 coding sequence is TGTGCCAGCGGAGAACATCTGACCTACGAGCAGTACTTC. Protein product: CASGEHLTYEQYF.

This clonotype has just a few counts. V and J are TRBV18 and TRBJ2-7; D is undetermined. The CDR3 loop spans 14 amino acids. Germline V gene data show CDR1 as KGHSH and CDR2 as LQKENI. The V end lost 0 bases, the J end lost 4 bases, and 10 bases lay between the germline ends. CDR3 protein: CASSPPRMRYEQYF. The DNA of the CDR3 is TGTGCCAGCTCACCACCACGGATGAGGTACGAGCAGTACTTC.

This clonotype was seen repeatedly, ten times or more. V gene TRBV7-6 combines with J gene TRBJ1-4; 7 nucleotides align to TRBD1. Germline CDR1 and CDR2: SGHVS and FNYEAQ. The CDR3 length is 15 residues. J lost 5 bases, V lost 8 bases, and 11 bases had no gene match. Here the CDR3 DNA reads TGTGCCAGCTCCTCGGAGCCAGGGGGAAATGAAAAACTGTTTTTT. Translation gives CASSSEPGGNEKLFF.

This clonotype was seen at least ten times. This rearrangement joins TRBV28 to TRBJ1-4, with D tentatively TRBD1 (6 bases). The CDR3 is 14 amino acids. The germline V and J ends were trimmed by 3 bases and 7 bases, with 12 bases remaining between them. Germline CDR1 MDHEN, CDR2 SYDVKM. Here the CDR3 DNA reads TGTGCCAGCAGTTTCATGGACAGTCTTGAAAAACTGTTTTTT. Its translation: CASSFMDSLEKLFF.

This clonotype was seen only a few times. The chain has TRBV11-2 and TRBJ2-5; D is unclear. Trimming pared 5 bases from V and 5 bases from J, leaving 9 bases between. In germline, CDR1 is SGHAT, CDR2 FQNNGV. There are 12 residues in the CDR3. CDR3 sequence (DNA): TGTGCCAGCAGCGTAACCTCGGAGACCCAGTACTTC. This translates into CASSVTSETQYF. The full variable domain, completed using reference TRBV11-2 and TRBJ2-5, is EAGVAQSPRYKIIEKRQSVAFWCNPISGHATLYWYQQILGQGPKLLIQFQNNGVVDDSQLPKDRFSAERLKGVDSTLKIQPAKLEDSAVYLCASSVTSETQYFGPGTRLLVL.

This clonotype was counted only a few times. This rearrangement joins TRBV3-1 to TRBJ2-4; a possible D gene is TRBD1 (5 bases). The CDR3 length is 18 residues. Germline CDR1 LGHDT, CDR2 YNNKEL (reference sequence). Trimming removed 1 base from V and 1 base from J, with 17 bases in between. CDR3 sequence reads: CASSQVISGLGAKNIQYF. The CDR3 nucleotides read TGTGCCAGCAGCCAAGTTATTTCAGGGTTGGGGGCCAAAAACATTCAGTACTTC.

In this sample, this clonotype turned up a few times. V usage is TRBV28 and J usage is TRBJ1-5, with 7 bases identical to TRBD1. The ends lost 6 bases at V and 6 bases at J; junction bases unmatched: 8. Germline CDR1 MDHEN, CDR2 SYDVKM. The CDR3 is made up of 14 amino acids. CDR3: CASSPTGESQPQHF. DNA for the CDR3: TGTGCCAGCAGCCCTACAGGGGAGAGTCAGCCCCAGCATTTT.

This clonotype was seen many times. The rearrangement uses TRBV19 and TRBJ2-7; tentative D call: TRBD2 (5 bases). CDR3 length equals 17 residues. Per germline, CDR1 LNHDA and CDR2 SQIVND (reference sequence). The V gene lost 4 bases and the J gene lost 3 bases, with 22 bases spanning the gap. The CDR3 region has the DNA TGTGCCAGTAGTAGCCTTGGCCTCCGGACTGGCGGCTACGAGCAGTACTTC. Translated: CASSSLGLRTGGYEQYF.

This CDR3 is CASSVDRNSGNTIYF. DNA for the CDR3: TGTGCCAGCAGCGTCGACAGGAACTCTGGAAACACCATATATTTT. V and J are TRBV7-6 and TRBJ1-3; D possibly corresponds to TRBD1 (6 bases). This CDR3 region has 15 residues. The V end was cut by 5 bases, the J end by 0 bases, with 11 bases between. Germline assignment: CDR1 SGHVS and CDR2 FNYEAQ.

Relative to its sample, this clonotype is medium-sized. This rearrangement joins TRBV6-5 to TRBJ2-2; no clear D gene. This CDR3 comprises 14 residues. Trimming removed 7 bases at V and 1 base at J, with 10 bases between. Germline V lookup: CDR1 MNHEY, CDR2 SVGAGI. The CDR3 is CASKMRRNTGELFF. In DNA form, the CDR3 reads TGTGCCAGCAAAATGAGAAGGAACACCGGGGAGCTGTTTTTT.

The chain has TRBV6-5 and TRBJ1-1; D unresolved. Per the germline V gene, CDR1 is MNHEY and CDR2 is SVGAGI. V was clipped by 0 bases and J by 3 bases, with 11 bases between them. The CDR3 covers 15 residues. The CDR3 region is CASSYSVLLDTEAFF. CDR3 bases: TGTGCCAGCAGTTACTCGGTGCTGTTGGACACTGAAGCTTTCTTT.

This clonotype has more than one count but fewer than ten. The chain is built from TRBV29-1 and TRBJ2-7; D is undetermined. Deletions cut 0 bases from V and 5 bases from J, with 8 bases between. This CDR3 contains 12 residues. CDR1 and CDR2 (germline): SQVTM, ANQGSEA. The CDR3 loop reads CSVEDQKDEQYF. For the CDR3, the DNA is TGCAGCGTTGAAGATCAAAAGGACGAGCAGTACTTC.

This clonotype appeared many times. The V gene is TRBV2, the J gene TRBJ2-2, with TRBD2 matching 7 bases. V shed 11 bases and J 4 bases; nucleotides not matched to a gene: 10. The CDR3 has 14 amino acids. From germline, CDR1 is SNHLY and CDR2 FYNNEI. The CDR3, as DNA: TGTGCCGTACACGGGCGGGAGCTCACCGGGGAGCTGTTTTTT. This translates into CAVHGRELTGELFF.

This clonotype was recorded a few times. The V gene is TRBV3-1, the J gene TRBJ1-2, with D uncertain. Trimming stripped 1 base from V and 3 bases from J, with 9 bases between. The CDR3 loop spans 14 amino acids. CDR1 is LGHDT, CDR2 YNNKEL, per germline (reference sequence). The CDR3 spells CASSQGSVDYGYTF. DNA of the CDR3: TGTGCCAGCAGCCAAGGATCTGTAGACTATGGCTACACCTTC.

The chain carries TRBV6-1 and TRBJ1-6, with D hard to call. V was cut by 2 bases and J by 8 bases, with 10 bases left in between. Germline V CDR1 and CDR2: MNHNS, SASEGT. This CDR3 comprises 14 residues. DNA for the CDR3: TGTGCCAGCAGTGAATTGGCTGGGGATTCACCCCTCCACTTT. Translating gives CASSELAGDSPLHF.

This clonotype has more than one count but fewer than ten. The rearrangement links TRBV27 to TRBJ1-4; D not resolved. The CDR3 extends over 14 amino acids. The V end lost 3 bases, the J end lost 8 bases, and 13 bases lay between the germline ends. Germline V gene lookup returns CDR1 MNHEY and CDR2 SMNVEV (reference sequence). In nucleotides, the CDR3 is TGTGCCAGCAGTTTTTCCCCTCTGGGAGAAAAACTGTTTTTT. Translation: CASSFSPLGEKLFF.